The 16 T cell receptor beta chains reported below all come from one sample, sequenced in a study of cytomegalovirus exposure and HLA in healthy donors. The PCR made use of 60 Vbeta and 13 Jbeta primers. Data came from immunoSEQ multiplex PCR; TCRdb stores just in-frame clones and leaves some out. The sample records roughly 150,000 clones, 80% being singletons. Material: PBMCs. The receptors derive from a man aged 18 to 29 in good health and CMV-seropositive.

The CDR3 loop is CASSQDNMNTEAFF. For the CDR3, the DNA is TGTGCCAGCAGCCAAGATAACATGAACACTGAAGCTTTCTTT. The gene calls are TRBV14 and TRBJ1-1; D is ambiguous. Germline lookup yields CDR1 SGHDN and CDR2 FVKESK. The V gene lost 0 bases and the J gene lost 0 bases, with 5 bases spanning the gap. The CDR3 totals 14 residues.

V is TRBV30 and J is TRBJ1-1; no firm D call. Germline V gene lookup returns CDR1 GTSNPN and CDR2 SVGIG (reference sequence). This CDR3 comprises 12 residues. V lost 5 bases and J 1 base, leaving 8 bases between the germline ends. The CDR3 loop reads CAWWLGNTEAFF. In nucleotides, the CDR3 is TGTGCCTGGTGGCTAGGGAACACTGAAGCTTTCTTT.

This CDR3 reads CASSTGTNSEQYF. The CDR3 DNA reads as TGTGCCAGCAGCACCGGGACAAACTCCGAGCAGTACTTC. This chain connects TRBV11-2 to TRBJ2-7; D is possibly TRBD1 (6 bases). V was trimmed by 5 bases and J by 6 bases, leaving 14 bases between them. CDR3 length equals 13 residues. CDR1 is SGHAT and CDR2 is FQNNGV in the germline V gene. The whole variable domain, remainder taken from reference TRBV11-2 and TRBJ2-7, is EAGVAQSPRYKIIEKRQSVAFWCNPISGHATLYWYQQILGQGPKLLIQFQNNGVVDDSQLPKDRFSAERLKGVDSTLKIQPAKLEDSAVYLCASSTGTNSEQYFGPGTRLTVT.

V gene TRBV6-5 combines with J gene TRBJ1-1, with D possibly TRBD1 on 6 matching bases. This CDR3 has 14 amino acids. Germline loops: CDR1 MNHEY, CDR2 SVGAGI. Trimming shortened V by 0 bases and J by 11 bases, and 16 bases separated the two germline ends. The CDR3 bases are TGTGCCAGCAGTTACTCGAGACAGGACCGTATCGCTTTCTTT. Its translation: CASSYSRQDRIAFF.

The chain employs TRBV9 and TRBJ1-4, with 8 bases aligning to TRBD1. With V trimmed by 4 bases and J by 8 bases, 10 bases remained unmatched. The germline V gene has CDR1 SGDLS and CDR2 YYNGEE. This CDR3 contains 15 residues. For the CDR3, the DNA is TGTGCCAGCAGCCCCAGGGGGCAGGGGGGGGAAAAACTGTTTTTT. This sequence encodes CASSPRGQGGEKLFF.

Worth noting for this clone: Germline and junction disagree at one end, which may indicate a read error. The chain links TRBV4-2 to TRBJ2-7; D perhaps matches TRBD2 (6 bases). Germline V gives CDR1 LGHNA, CDR2 YNFKEQ. This CDR3 spans 14 amino acids. This CDR3 is CASSQDQVQGGMHF. The CDR3, as DNA: TGTGCCAGCAGCCAAGATCAGGTGCAGGGCGGGATGCACTTC.

The V call is TRBV7-3, the J call TRBJ2-5; D gene unclear. Germline CDR1 and CDR2: SGHTA and FQGTGA. Trimming pared 3 bases from V and 5 bases from J, leaving 10 bases between. The CDR3 totals 13 residues. The CDR3 is CASSFGPGETQYF. CDR3 coding DNA: TGTGCCAGCAGCTTTGGGCCTGGGGAGACCCAGTACTTC.

This clone showed up just once. In DNA form, the CDR3 reads TGTGCCAGCAGTTTATCGGTGAGCCAGCCCCAGCATTTT. As protein: CASSLSVSQPQHF. The chain employs TRBV27 and TRBJ1-5; no clear D. The germline V gene encodes CDR1 MNHEY and CDR2 SMNVEV (reference sequence). This CDR3 region has 13 residues. V gave up 0 bases and J gave up 7 bases, with 7 bases separating them.

This chain links TRBV5-8 with TRBJ1-2; D uncertain. V shed 1 base and J shed 7 bases, with 17 bases lying between them. Germline V gene lookup returns CDR1 SGHTS and CDR2 YDEGEE. This CDR3 has 15 residues. This chain's CDR3 is CASSLRGRRSFGYTF. CDR3 DNA: TGTGCCAGCAGCTTGCGAGGCCGGCGAAGTTTTGGCTACACCTTC.

The chain is built from TRBV5-1 and TRBJ2-3; 8 nucleotides line up with TRBD1. The length of the CDR3 is 15 residues. Germline assignment: CDR1 SGHRS and CDR2 YFSETQ. V shed 0 bases, J shed 4 bases, and the junction held 4 bases outside the gene matches. The CDR3 coding sequence is TGCGCCAGCAGCTTGGGGACAGGGACCTCAGATACGCAGTATTTT. Protein: CASSLGTGTSDTQYF.

This clone turned up a few times. The V gene is TRBV5-1, the J gene TRBJ1-1, with D tentatively TRBD1 (6 bases). V shed 0 bases and J shed 1 base, with 13 bases lying between them. The CDR3 is made up of 16 amino acids. Germline CDR1 is SGHRS and CDR2 is YFSETQ. Here the CDR3 reads CASSLALDSSNTEAFF. The CDR3 DNA sequence: TGCGCCAGCAGCTTGGCACTGGACAGTTCGAACACTGAAGCTTTCTTT.

This chain connects TRBV13 to TRBJ2-5; D is possibly TRBD1 (5 bases). Germline V CDR1 and CDR2: PRHDT, FYEKMQ (reference sequence). Trimming removed 4 bases from V and 5 bases from J, with 11 bases in between. The CDR3 has 13 residues. CDR3 in DNA: TGTGCCAGCAGCTACAGGACCCGTGAGACCCAGTACTTC. Translated: CASSYRTRETQYF.

The chain links TRBV5-1 to TRBJ2-2; 7 nucleotides line up with TRBD2. This CDR3 comprises 14 residues. V lost 2 bases and J lost 6; bases outside the gene matches: 4. Germline values: CDR1 SGHRS, CDR2 YFSETQ. The CDR3 sequence: CASSLRSGAGELFF. CDR3 coding DNA: TGCGCCAGCAGCTTACGGAGCGGGGCCGGGGAGCTGTTTTTT.

This chain uses TRBV6-6 with TRBJ1-2, with TRBD1 matching over 8 bases. This CDR3 contains 14 residues. CDR1 MNHNY and CDR2 SVGAGI come from the germline V gene (reference sequence). The V gene end was trimmed by 5 bases and the J gene end by 6 bases; junction bases not matched to a gene: 8. The CDR3 DNA follows: TGTGCCAGCAGTGGCAGGGGGCTCCTAGATGGCTACACCTTC. Its translation: CASSGRGLLDGYTF.

The gene calls are TRBV28 and TRBJ2-7, with TRBD1 as a possible D gene (6 bases). This CDR3 comprises 15 residues. Germline V gene sequence: CDR1 MDHEN, CDR2 SYDVKM. V lost 7 bases and J 3 bases, leaving 19 bases between the germline ends. The CDR3 DNA sequence: TGTGCCAGCACCGAAGGTGCAGGGGAAATCTACGAGCAGTACTTC. Translated: CASTEGAGEIYEQYF.

V is TRBV4-3 and J is TRBJ2-7; unclear D gene. The CDR3 loop spans 14 amino acids. In germline, CDR1 is LGHNA, CDR2 YSLEER. The germline V and J ends were trimmed by 0 bases and 6 bases, with 12 bases remaining between them. CDR3 sequence (DNA): TGCGCCAGCAGCCAAGACCGGTTCTTCGGCGAGCAGTACTTC. It translates to CASSQDRFFGEQYF.